The 29 T cell receptor beta chains presented below share a single source sample, sequenced in a study of shared clonotypes between healthy human individuals. Repertoires were generated with immunoSEQ multiplex PCR, while TCRdb's copy carries only in-frame clones and drops some. The sample lists about 2,200,000 clones; around 93% were seen once. As defined, naive CD8 cells were CD45RO-negative and positively selected for CCR7, with terminally differentiated effector memory CD45RA+ cells excluded. Sequenced material: naive CD8+ T cells from PBMCs. The receptors stem from a man younger than 35 in good health. Some clones in this sample may be carry-over from other donors' samples.

This chain connects TRBV7-2 to TRBJ2-1; weak D call: TRBD2 (6 bases). Trimming took 5 bases from V and 8 from J, leaving 19 bases between them. CDR1 and CDR2 from the germline V gene are SGHTA and FQGNSA. There are 15 residues in the CDR3. As DNA, the CDR3 is TGTGCCAGCAGCCATCCACCCACTAGCCTCTATGAGCAGTTCTTC. It encodes CASSHPPTSLYEQFF.

Of note for this clone: This sample includes further DNA sequences coding for the same CDR3. The chain combines TRBV7-9 with TRBJ2-7; no firm D call. Germline V lookup: CDR1 SEHNR, CDR2 FQNEAQ (reference sequence). The V end was cut by 5 bases, the J end by 2 bases, with 7 bases between. This CDR3 has 12 amino acids. CDR3 amino acids: CASSHGTYEQYF. The CDR3 DNA follows: TGTGCCAGCAGCCACGGCACCTACGAGCAGTACTTC.

V is TRBV14 and J is TRBJ2-2; D possibly uses TRBD1 or TRBD2 (6 bases each). V was pared by 4 bases and J by 5 bases, with 8 bases between. From germline, CDR1 is SGHDN and CDR2 FVKESK. The CDR3 spans 13 residues. The chain's CDR3 is CASSLGGTGELFF. DNA for the CDR3: TGTGCCAGCAGCCTAGGGGGGACCGGGGAGCTGTTTTTT.

This rearrangement joins TRBV4-2 to TRBJ1-5; D perhaps matches TRBD1 (5 bases). The CDR3 consists of 15 residues. V lost 1 base to trimming and J lost 5 bases, with 12 bases between them. CDR1 and CDR2 (germline): LGHNA, YNFKEQ. The CDR3 region has the DNA TGTGCCAGCAGCCAAGGGTATGGGGCTGATCAGCCCCAGCATTTT. Translated: CASSQGYGADQPQHF.

The chain carries TRBV6-1 and TRBJ1-2; 9 bases line up with TRBD1. Germline CDR1 and CDR2: MNHNS and SASEGT. V lost 2 bases and J lost 4; bases outside the gene matches: 8. The CDR3 has 16 residues. The CDR3 bases are TGTGCCAGCAGTGAAATTGTAAGGGACAGGGCCTATGGCTACACCTTC. It is translated as CASSEIVRDRAYGYTF.

The chain recombines TRBV19 with TRBJ1-2; D remains ambiguous. The length of the CDR3 is 17 residues. V lost 7 bases and J 0 bases, leaving 21 bases between the germline ends. From germline, CDR1 is LNHDA and CDR2 SQIVND (reference sequence). For the CDR3, the DNA is TGTGCCAGTAACCCCCTACAACAAGGAAAAGCTAACTATGGCTACACCTTC. Translating gives CASNPLQQGKANYGYTF.

V gene TRBV4-1 combines with J gene TRBJ1-6, with a possible D match to TRBD1 (6 bases). Deletions cut 4 bases from V and 12 bases from J, with 16 bases between. CDR3 length equals 14 residues. Germline V gene sequence: CDR1 MGHRA, CDR2 YSYEKL. The CDR3 nucleotides are TGCGCCAGCAGCCCGGGGGCAGGGACCCAACCCCTCCACTTT. Translation gives CASSPGAGTQPLHF.

The gene calls are TRBV9 and TRBJ1-2; no firm D call. From germline, CDR1 is SGDLS and CDR2 YYNGEE. Between the trimmed V and J ends, which lost 4 bases and 4 bases, there was a span of 17 bases. The CDR3 spans 15 residues. CDR3 nucleotides: TGTGCCAGCAGCCCAAGACTGGGAGGAGGCTATGGCTACACCTTC. Its translation: CASSPRLGGGYGYTF.

The chain combines TRBV10-2 with TRBJ2-7; 7 nucleotides align to TRBD2. V lost 0 bases and J lost 1; bases outside the gene matches: 3. CDR3 size: 15 residues. Germline V gene data show CDR1 as WSHSY and CDR2 as SAAADI. The CDR3 nucleotides read TGCGCCAGCAGTGAGTCCCGGGGGGAATCCTACGAGCAGTACTTC. Translated: CASSESRGESYEQYF.

The chain is built from TRBV6-5 and TRBJ2-3; TRBD2 matches 8 bases. The ends lost 7 bases at V and 2 bases at J; junction bases unmatched: 8. CDR3 length: 15 residues. Germline V lookup: CDR1 MNHEY, CDR2 SVGAGI. The CDR3 loop is CASTPGGGPTDTQYF. CDR3 nucleotides: TGTGCCAGCACCCCCGGGGGGGGCCCCACAGATACGCAGTATTTT.

This chain joins TRBV9 and TRBJ2-1; 7 positions agree with TRBD1. This CDR3 comprises 16 residues. The ends lost 0 bases at V and 4 bases at J; junction bases unmatched: 7. Germline V lookup: CDR1 SGDLS, CDR2 YYNGEE. The CDR3 coding sequence is TGTGCCAGCAGCGTAGATCTTTCAGGGGGTTACAATGAGCAGTTCTTC. This gives the protein CASSVDLSGGYNEQFF.

The chain is built from TRBV6-5 and TRBJ2-7; 9 bases fit TRBD1. V lost 4 bases and J lost 0; bases outside the gene matches: 4. The CDR3 is 15 amino acids. Germline CDR1 MNHEY, CDR2 SVGAGI. CDR3 DNA: TGTGCCAGCAGTTGGGGGACAGGGAGCTCCTACGAGCAGTACTTC. Translation gives CASSWGTGSSYEQYF.

J is TRBJ2-7 and V is TRBV5-1; 9 bases are shared with TRBD1. The V segment lost 4 bases and the J segment 7 bases; nucleotides outside the gene matches: 3. CDR3 length: 12 amino acids. Germline CDR1 SGHRS, CDR2 YFSETQ. The CDR3, as DNA: TGCGCCAGCAGCCAACAGGGGGCTGAGCAGTACTTC. Amino acid sequence: CASSQQGAEQYF.

This clone was detected only once. The chain employs TRBV5-5 and TRBJ2-3, with 12 nucleotides matching TRBD2. The length of the CDR3 is 17 residues. The ends lost 5 bases at V and 2 bases at J; junction bases unmatched: 9. The germline CDR1 and CDR2 sequences are SGHKS and YYEKEE (reference sequence). CDR3: CASSSRLAGANTDTQYF. CDR3 in DNA: TGTGCCAGCAGTTCAAGACTAGCGGGAGCGAACACAGATACGCAGTATTTT.

This chain joins TRBV27 and TRBJ2-1, with TRBD1 as a possible D gene (5 bases). The germline gives CDR1 MNHEY, CDR2 SMNVEV (reference sequence). The CDR3 has 16 residues. Trimming took 6 bases from V and 6 from J, leaving 21 bases between them. CDR3 in amino acids: CASSNPRTSIVNEQFF. The CDR3 nucleotides are TGTGCCAGCAGCAACCCTCGGACATCAATAGTCAATGAGCAGTTCTTC.

V and J are TRBV28 and TRBJ1-1; 11 positions match TRBD1. Germline V gene sequence: CDR1 MDHEN, CDR2 SYDVKM. The CDR3 totals 22 residues. J lost 4 bases, V lost 3 bases, and 25 bases had no gene match. DNA for the CDR3: TGTGCCAGCAGTTTGGGTCGATCGGGTACCCCCGGACAGGGGGCGCCCCGCACTGAAGCTTTCTTT. Amino acid sequence: CASSLGRSGTPGQGAPRTEAFF.

V and J are TRBV28 and TRBJ2-2; no clear D gene. Germline V lookup: CDR1 MDHEN, CDR2 SYDVKM. The length of the CDR3 is 15 residues. V was pared by 7 bases and J by 0 bases, with 12 bases between. The DNA for the CDR3 is TGTGCCAGCACCCCCCGTGCCACGAACACCGGGGAGCTGTTTTTT. It encodes CASTPRATNTGELFF. Drawing the rest from reference TRBV28 and TRBJ2-2, the complete variable domain is DVKVTQSSRYLVKRTGEKVFLECVQDMDHENMFWYRQDPGLGLRLIYFSYDVKMKEKGDIPEGYSVSREKKERFSLILESASTNQTSMYLCASTPRATNTGELFFGEGSRLTVL.

V gene TRBV6-1 combines with J gene TRBJ2-7; maybe TRBD1 (6 bases). Germline V gene sequence: CDR1 MNHNS, CDR2 SASEGT. The V end lost 6 bases, the J end lost 3 bases, and 15 bases lay between the germline ends. The CDR3 consists of 14 residues. CDR3 region: CASRETGPNYEQYF. The DNA for the CDR3 is TGTGCCAGCAGGGAGACAGGCCCAAACTACGAGCAGTACTTC.

This clone has a single count. The chain has TRBV28 and TRBJ1-2; D may be TRBD1 (5 bases). Germline V gene data show CDR1 as MDHEN and CDR2 as SYDVKM. This CDR3 is 14 amino acids long. Trimming removed 6 bases at V and 0 bases at J, with 11 bases between. The CDR3 DNA follows: TGTGCCAGCAGGTCAGGGCCAGCTAACTATGGCTACACCTTC. It encodes CASRSGPANYGYTF.

The chain couples TRBV2 to TRBJ1-1; D is uncertain. CDR1 SNHLY and CDR2 FYNNEI come from the germline V gene. There are 15 residues in the CDR3. V was pared by 4 bases and J by 5 bases, with 17 bases between. The CDR3 loop reads CASSGLRGRGTEAFF. As DNA, the CDR3 is TGTGCCAGCAGTGGCCTCCGGGGAAGAGGGACTGAAGCTTTCTTT.

The rearrangement joins TRBV5-1 to TRBJ2-5; D gene unclear. The CDR3 covers 15 residues. Trimming left V 1 base short and J 1 base short, with 11 bases between. From germline, CDR1 is SGHRS and CDR2 YFSETQ. This chain's CDR3 is CASSLRDNRQETQYF. CDR3 DNA sequence: TGCGCCAGCAGCTTGCGAGACAATCGCCAAGAGACCCAGTACTTC.

The chain uses TRBV25-1 and TRBJ2-3, with 8 bases aligning to TRBD2. Germline V gene data show CDR1 as MGHDK and CDR2 as SYGVNS. V was pared by 2 bases and J by 3 bases, with 10 bases of the junction left unmatched. The CDR3 covers 17 residues. The CDR3 sequence: CASSEPIRREETDTQYF. The CDR3 DNA reads as TGTGCCAGCAGTGAACCTATACGGCGGGAGGAGACAGATACGCAGTATTTT.

Here the CDR3 DNA reads TGTGCCAGCAGCTGGAGCTCCTACGAGCAGTACTTC. It specifies CASSWSSYEQYF. The V gene is TRBV5-6, the J gene TRBJ2-7; D unclear. Germline V CDR1 and CDR2: SGHDT, YYEEEE. This CDR3 spans 12 amino acids. The V end lost 3 bases, the J end lost 0 bases, and 4 bases lay between the germline ends. Using reference TRBV5-6 and TRBJ2-7 for the parts outside the CDR3, the full variable domain is DAGVTQSPTHLIKTRGQQVTLRCSPKSGHDTVSWYQQALGQGPQFIFQYYEEEERQRGNFPDRFSGHQFPNYSSELNVNALLLGDSALYLCASSWSSYEQYFGPGTRLTVT.

The gene calls are TRBV27 and TRBJ1-5; D not resolved. The V end was cut by 0 bases, the J end by 4 bases, with 7 bases between. Germline CDR1 reads MNHEY; CDR2 reads SMNVEV (reference sequence). This CDR3 spans 14 amino acids. CDR3 in DNA: TGTGCCAGCAGTTTATCGTCGGGGAATCAGCCCCAGCATTTT. This codes for CASSLSSGNQPQHF.

The chain joins TRBV9 to TRBJ2-5, with D possibly matching TRBD2 (6 bases). V was shortened by 4 bases and J by 2 bases, with 15 bases between the two germline ends. Germline loops: CDR1 SGDLS, CDR2 YYNGEE. CDR3 length: 15 residues. Here the CDR3 DNA reads TGTGCCAGCAGCTTACGGATAGCGGCGCAAGAGACCCAGTACTTC. Protein product: CASSLRIAAQETQYF.

This chain connects TRBV2 to TRBJ2-2; possible D gene TRBD1, 6 bases. Germline V gene lookup returns CDR1 SNHLY and CDR2 FYNNEI. This CDR3 is 15 amino acids long. V lost 8 bases and J lost 5, with 18 bases in between. The DNA of the CDR3 is TGTGCCAGCGACGACAGGCCGACCGGGACCGGGGAGCTGTTTTTT. Protein: CASDDRPTGTGELFF.

The chain uses TRBV15 and TRBJ2-7; D is undetermined. V lost 6 bases and J lost 5, with 17 bases in between. Germline V gene lookup returns CDR1 LNHNV and CDR2 YYDKDF (reference sequence). The CDR3 runs to 14 residues. CDR3 sequence: CATSIFSGLDEQYF. In nucleotides, the CDR3 is TGTGCCACCAGTATCTTCTCTGGGTTGGACGAGCAGTACTTC.

The genes are TRBV6-1 and TRBJ1-1; weak D call: TRBD1 (5 bases). The CDR3 length is 14 residues. CDR1 and CDR2 from the germline V gene are MNHNS and SASEGT. The germline V and J ends were trimmed by 7 bases and 2 bases, with 14 bases remaining between them. As DNA, the CDR3 is TGTGCCAGCAATTTCAGGGCCGAAAACACTGAAGCTTTCTTT. This gives the protein CASNFRAENTEAFF.

This clone was picked up many times. Other nucleotide sequences from this sample produce the same CDR3. CDR3 amino acids: CASSDSGTGELFF. For the CDR3, the DNA is TGTGCCAGCAGTGACTCGGGCACCGGGGAGCTGTTTTTT. The V gene is TRBV6-4, the J gene TRBJ2-2; D remains ambiguous. The CDR3 is 13 residues long. Between the trimmed V and J ends, which lost 0 bases and 4 bases, there was a span of 3 bases. CDR1 is MRHNA and CDR2 is SNTAGT in the germline V gene.